Sequencing of this T cell receptor (beta chain) was carried out in a study of blood T cells in healthy people across ages. Study conclusions and caveats: Age brought a roughly linear fall in TCR beta diversity measured per million T cells. Long-lived donors exceeded aged donors in naive CD4+ cells and diversity.

This CDR3 spans 13 amino acids. Germline V gene lookup returns CDR1 MNHEY and CDR2 SVGEGT. Trimming shortened V by 2 bases and J by 6 bases, and 9 bases separated the two germline ends. Every donor contributed roughly 10 milliliters of peripheral blood by blood draw. This clonotype was seen ten or more times. What it binds is unknown. Using a J-beta primer mix together with a sample-barcoded 5' primer, a second PCR was run for roughly 6 to 12 cycles. TCRdb ran MiXCR on the 5' RACE reads and lists one entry per CDR3 protein. The sample holds fewer than 2,000,000 distinct CDR3 sequences, roughly two fifths seen once.

The gene calls are TRBV6-2 or TRBV6-3 and TRBJ2-3; no clear D. The sample was blood. The sequence derives from a human donor in good health. As DNA, the CDR3 is TGTGCCAGCAGTTACCTAGAATACGATACGCAGTATTTT. Translation gives CASSYLEYDTQYF.